The 16 T cell receptor beta chains presented below share a single source sample, sequenced in a study of blood T cells in healthy people across ages (dated by TCRdb to between 2014 and 2017). Library construction relied on 5' RACE. Instrument on record: Illumina HiSeq 2500. The second PCR ran for about 7 to 11 cycles and used a J-beta primer mix along with a sample-barcoded 5' primer. The public reads were quality trimmed at Q25 with fastp and then assembled into clones with MiXCR by TCRdb, keeping productive beta chains. Identical CDR3 proteins give one entry, which carries the most common genes and DNA. For this sample the table gives some 700,000 distinct CDR3 sequences, of which around 46% were detected only once. Jointly, the top ten make up roughly 20% of the sample. What was sequenced was blood. The receptors originated from a woman aged 60-75 years in good health.

In this sample, this clonotype turned up many times. The CDR3 spells CASSPDSQETQYF. The CDR3 DNA reads as TGCGCCAGCAGTCCGGACAGTCAAGAGACCCAGTACTTC. V gene TRBV5-1 combines with J gene TRBJ2-5; tentatively, D is TRBD1 (6 bases). In germline, CDR1 is SGHRS, CDR2 YFSETQ. The CDR3 spans 13 residues. V was cut by 5 bases and J by 2 bases, with 10 bases left in between.

This clonotype occurred many times. The chain couples TRBV12-3 or TRBV12-4 to TRBJ1-2, with D unresolved. This CDR3 spans 13 amino acids. Trimming cost V 6 bases and J 6 bases, with 14 bases left between them. The CDR3 reads CASSPGPTDGYTF. CDR3 sequence (DNA): TGTGCCAGCAGCCCCGGCCCGACGGATGGCTACACCTTC.

The V and J genes are TRBV20-1 and TRBJ2-3, with 12 bases matching TRBD2. Germline V gene lookup returns CDR1 DFQATT and CDR2 SNEGSKA (reference sequence). V was pared by 6 bases and J by 0 bases, with 10 bases of the junction left unmatched. This CDR3 has 17 residues. The CDR3 bases are TGCAGTGCCCCTAGCGGGGGGGCGCAGACTAGCACAGATACGCAGTATTTT. This encodes CSAPSGGAQTSTDTQYF.

This rearrangement joins TRBV25-1 to TRBJ2-5; TRBD2 matches 8 bases. Germline V gene data show CDR1 as MGHDK and CDR2 as SYGVNS. V shed 1 base and J 5 bases; nucleotides not matched to a gene: 18. The CDR3 totals 19 residues. The CDR3 is CASSELWKVGGRSVETQYF. The CDR3 region has the DNA TGTGCCAGCAGTGAATTATGGAAGGTTGGCGGGAGGTCCGTGGAGACCCAGTACTTC.

The rearrangement uses TRBV20-1 and TRBJ2-1; 11 bases fit TRBD2. The CDR3 length is 15 residues. CDR1 is DFQATT, CDR2 SNEGSKA, per germline (reference sequence). The V segment lost 3 bases and the J segment 4 bases; nucleotides outside the gene matches: 5. DNA for the CDR3: TGCAGTGCTAGCTCGGGGACTAGCGGTTACAATGAGCAGTTCTTC. Translating gives CSASSGTSGYNEQFF.

This clonotype appeared a few times. The V call is TRBV7-2, the J call TRBJ2-2; D possibly corresponds to TRBD1 (5 bases). V shed 5 bases and J shed 0 bases, with 10 bases lying between them. The CDR3 has 15 amino acids. Germline V CDR1 and CDR2: SGHTA, FQGNSA. The CDR3 DNA reads as TGTGCCAGCAGCCCACAGGTGGCGAACACCGGGGAGCTGTTTTTT. Protein: CASSPQVANTGELFF. Complete variable domain (other parts from reference TRBV7-2 and TRBJ2-2): GAGVSQSPSNKVTEKGKDVELRCDPISGHTALYWYRQSLGQGLEFLIYFQGNSAPDKSGLPSDRFSAERTGGSVSTLTIQRTQQEDSAVYLCASSPQVANTGELFFGEGSRLTVL.

In its sample, this clonotype was seen a few times. The chain uses TRBV3-1 and TRBJ2-7; 7 nucleotides agree with TRBD1. Unmatched junction bases numbered 2, after V lost 1 base and J lost 2 bases. Germline V CDR1 and CDR2: LGHDT, YNNKEL (reference sequence). The CDR3 loop spans 14 amino acids. In DNA form, the CDR3 reads TGTGCCAGCAGCCAAGGGGGACAGACCTACGAGCAGTACTTC. It is translated as CASSQGGQTYEQYF.

The V gene is TRBV3-1, the J gene TRBJ2-5; 7 bases agree with TRBD2. V shed 4 bases and J 11 bases; nucleotides not matched to a gene: 13. CDR3 length: 14 amino acids. Germline values: CDR1 LGHDT, CDR2 YNNKEL (reference sequence). CDR3 in DNA: TGTGCCAGCAGCCCCGGGGGGAGAAGAAATGAGCAGTACTTC. Translation gives CASSPGGRRNEQYF.

V is TRBV20-1 and J is TRBJ2-3; 10 bases fit TRBD2. The CDR3 loop spans 19 amino acids. Unmatched junction bases numbered 27, after V lost 7 bases and J lost 8 bases. Germline V gene lookup returns CDR1 DFQATT and CDR2 SNEGSKA (reference sequence). Written as DNA, the CDR3 is TGCAGTGTTACCCTAAGTGGGGTAGCGGGGGGCCCACCCCTGGGTACGCAGTATTTT. Its translation is CSVTLSGVAGGPPLGTQYF.

V usage is TRBV2 and J usage is TRBJ1-1; 9 bases fit TRBD1. The CDR3 loop spans 13 amino acids. The junction had 5 bases not matched to a gene; V was cut back by 8 bases and J by 4 bases. CDR1 and CDR2 (germline): SNHLY, FYNNEI. This CDR3 is CASFGTGRTEAFF. In DNA, the CDR3 is TGTGCCAGCTTCGGGACAGGGCGCACTGAAGCTTTCTTT.

V gene TRBV11-3 combines with J gene TRBJ1-1; D gene unclear. V lost 5 bases to trimming and J lost 1 base, with 11 bases between them. The germline V gene encodes CDR1 SGHNT and CDR2 YENEEA. The CDR3 sequence is 14 residues long. CDR3 sequence: CASSSRVGNTEAFF. The CDR3 region has the DNA TGTGCCAGCAGCAGCCGGGTGGGGAACACTGAAGCTTTCTTT.

V gene TRBV20-1 combines with J gene TRBJ2-3; D is unresolved. The CDR3 runs to 14 residues. V lost 0 bases and J 6 bases, leaving 13 bases between the germline ends. CDR1 and CDR2 from the germline V gene are DFQATT and SNEGSKA (reference sequence). CDR3 in amino acids: CSARELRSEDTQYF. CDR3 DNA sequence: TGCAGTGCTAGAGAATTGAGGTCGGAGGATACGCAGTATTTT.

This chain uses TRBV6-6 with TRBJ2-2, with TRBD2 identical over 10 bases. The germline CDR1 and CDR2 sequences are MNHNY and SVGAGI (reference sequence). This CDR3 is 15 amino acids long. CDR3 DNA sequence: TGTGCAGGGAGTAGCGGGGGGTCGAACACCGGGGAGCTGTTTTTT. Translating it yields CAGSSGGSNTGELFF.

This clonotype was seen only a few times. The chain is built from TRBV10-3 and TRBJ1-1, with 8 bases matching TRBD1. CDR1 is ENHRY, CDR2 SYGVKD, per germline. The CDR3 is 13 amino acids. With V trimmed by 6 bases and J by 5 bases, 5 bases remained unmatched. CDR3 region: CAISQGAETEAFF. Written as DNA, the CDR3 is TGTGCCATCAGCCAGGGGGCGGAAACTGAAGCTTTCTTT.

With respect to this clonotype: A read error is possible here, since a much larger clone lies one base away. The chain carries TRBV10-3 and TRBJ1-2; 8 bases line up with TRBD1. CDR3 length: 14 residues. CDR1 ENHRY and CDR2 SYGVKD come from the germline V gene. This chain's CDR3 is CAISGRGLENGYNF. The CDR3 bases are TGTGCCATCAGTGGCAGGGGGCTGGAGAATGGCTACAACTTC.

The chain couples TRBV20-1 to TRBJ2-4; 10 nucleotides agree with TRBD1. The CDR3 sequence is 15 residues long. J lost 4 bases, V lost 0 bases, and 3 bases had no gene match. The germline V gene encodes CDR1 DFQATT and CDR2 SNEGSKA (reference sequence). In DNA form, the CDR3 reads TGCAGTGCTAGAGACCCGGGACAGGGGAAAAACATTCAGTACTTC. Its translation: CSARDPGQGKNIQYF.